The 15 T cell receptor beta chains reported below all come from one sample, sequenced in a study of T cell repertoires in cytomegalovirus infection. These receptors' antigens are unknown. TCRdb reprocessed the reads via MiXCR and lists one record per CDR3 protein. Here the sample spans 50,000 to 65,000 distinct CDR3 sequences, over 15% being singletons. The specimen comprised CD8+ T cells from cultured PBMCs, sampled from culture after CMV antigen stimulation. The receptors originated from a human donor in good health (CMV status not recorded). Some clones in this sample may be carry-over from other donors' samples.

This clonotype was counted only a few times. The CDR3 DNA sequence: TGTGCCAGCAGCCGATATCTAGGGACCGCAGATACGCAGTATTTT. Protein product: CASSRYLGTADTQYF. The chain links TRBV7-2 to TRBJ2-3; the D gene could be TRBD1 or TRBD2 (5 bases each). This CDR3 spans 15 amino acids. V gave up 5 bases and J gave up 4 bases, with 16 bases separating them. The V gene's germline CDR1 is SGHTA and CDR2 FQGNSA. Combining the CDR3 with reference TRBV7-2 and TRBJ2-3 gives the whole variable domain GAGVSQSPSNKVTEKGKDVELRCDPISGHTALYWYRQSLGQGLEFLIYFQGNSAPDKSGLPSDRFSAERTGGSVSTLTIQRTQQEDSAVYLCASSRYLGTADTQYFGPGTRLTVL.

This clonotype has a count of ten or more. The CDR3 protein is CASSLNSPNRALNEQFF. DNA of the CDR3: TGTGCCAGCAGCTTAAATAGTCCTAATCGGGCGTTGAATGAGCAGTTCTTC. The chain has TRBV7-6 and TRBJ2-1; D remains ambiguous. The CDR3 totals 17 residues. CDR1 and CDR2 from the germline V gene are SGHVS and FNYEAQ. The V end was cut by 2 bases, the J end by 7 bases, with 21 bases between.

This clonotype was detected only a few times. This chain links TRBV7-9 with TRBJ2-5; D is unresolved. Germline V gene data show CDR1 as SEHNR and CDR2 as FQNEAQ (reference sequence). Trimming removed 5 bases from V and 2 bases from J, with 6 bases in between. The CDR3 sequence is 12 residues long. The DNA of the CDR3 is TGTGCCAGCAGCCCCTATCAAGAGACCCAGTACTTC. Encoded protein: CASSPYQETQYF. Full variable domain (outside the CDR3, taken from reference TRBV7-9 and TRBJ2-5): DTGVSQNPRHKITKRGQNVTFRCDPISEHNRLYWYRQTLGQGPEFLTYFQNEAQLEKSRLLSDRFSAERPKGSFSTLEIQRTEQGDSAMYLCASSPYQETQYFGPGTRLLVL.

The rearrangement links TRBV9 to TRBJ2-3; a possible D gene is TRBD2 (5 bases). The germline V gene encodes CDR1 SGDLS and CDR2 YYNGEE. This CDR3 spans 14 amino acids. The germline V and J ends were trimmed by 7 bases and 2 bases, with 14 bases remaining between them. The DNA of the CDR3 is TGTGCCAGCTCTCCTAGCAGAAACACAGATACGCAGTATTTT. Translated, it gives CASSPSRNTDTQYF.

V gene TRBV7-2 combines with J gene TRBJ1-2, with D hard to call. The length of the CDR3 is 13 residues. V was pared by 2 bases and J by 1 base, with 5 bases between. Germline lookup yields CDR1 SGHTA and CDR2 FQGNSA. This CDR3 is CASSLTDNYGYTF. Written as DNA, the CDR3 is TGTGCCAGCAGCTTAACTGATAACTATGGCTACACCTTC. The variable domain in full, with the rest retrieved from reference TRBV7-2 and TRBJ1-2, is GAGVSQSPSNKVTEKGKDVELRCDPISGHTALYWYRQSLGQGLEFLIYFQGNSAPDKSGLPSDRFSAERTGGSVSTLTIQRTQQEDSAVYLCASSLTDNYGYTFGSGTRLTVV.

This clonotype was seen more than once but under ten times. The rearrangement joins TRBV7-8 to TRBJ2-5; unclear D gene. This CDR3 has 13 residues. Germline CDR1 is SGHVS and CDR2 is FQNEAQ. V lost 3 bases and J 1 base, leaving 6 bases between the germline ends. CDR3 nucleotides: TGTGCCAGCAGCTTCTTCACCCAAGAGACCCAGTACTTC. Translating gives CASSFFTQETQYF.

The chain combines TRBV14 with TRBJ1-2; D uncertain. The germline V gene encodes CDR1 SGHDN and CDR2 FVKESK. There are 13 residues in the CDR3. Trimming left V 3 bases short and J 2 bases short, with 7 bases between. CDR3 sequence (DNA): TGTGCCAGCAGCCACGCACGGAACTATGGCTACACCTTC. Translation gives CASSHARNYGYTF. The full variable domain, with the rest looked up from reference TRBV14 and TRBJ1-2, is EAGVTQFPSHSVIEKGQTVTLRCDPISGHDNLYWYRRVMGKEIKFLLHFVKESKQDESGMPNNRFLAERTGGTYSTLKVQPAELEDSGVYFCASSHARNYGYTFGSGTRLTVV.

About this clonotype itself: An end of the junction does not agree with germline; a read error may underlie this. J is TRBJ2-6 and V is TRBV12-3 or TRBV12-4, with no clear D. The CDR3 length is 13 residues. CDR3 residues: CASRYSGTNVLTF. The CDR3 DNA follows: TGTGCCAGCAGATACTCTGGGACCAACGTCCTGACTTTC.

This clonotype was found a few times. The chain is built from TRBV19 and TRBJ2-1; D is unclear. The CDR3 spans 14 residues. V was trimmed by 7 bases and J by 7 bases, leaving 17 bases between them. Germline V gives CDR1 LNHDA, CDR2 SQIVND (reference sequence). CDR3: CASTLGLSPNEQFF. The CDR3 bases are TGTGCCAGTACCCTCGGTTTGTCCCCGAATGAGCAGTTCTTC.

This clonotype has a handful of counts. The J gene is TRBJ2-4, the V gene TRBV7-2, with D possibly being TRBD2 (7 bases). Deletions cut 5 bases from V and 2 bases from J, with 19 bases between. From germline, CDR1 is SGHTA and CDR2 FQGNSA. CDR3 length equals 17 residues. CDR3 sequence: CASSPGWGGPTKNIQYF. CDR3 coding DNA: TGTGCCAGCAGCCCAGGTTGGGGGGGCCCTACCAAAAACATTCAGTACTTC.

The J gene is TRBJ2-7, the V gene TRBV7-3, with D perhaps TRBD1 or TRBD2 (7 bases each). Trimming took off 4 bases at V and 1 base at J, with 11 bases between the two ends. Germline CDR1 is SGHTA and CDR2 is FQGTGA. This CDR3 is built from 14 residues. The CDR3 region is CASSSGGGSYEQYF. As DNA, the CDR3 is TGTGCCAGCAGCTCAGGGGGGGGTTCCTACGAGCAGTACTTC. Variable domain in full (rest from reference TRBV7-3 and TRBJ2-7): GAGVSQTPSNKVTEKGKYVELRCDPISGHTALYWYRQSLGQGPEFLIYFQGTGAADDSGLPNDRFFAVRPEGSVSTLKIQRTERGDSAVYLCASSSGGGSYEQYFGPGTRLTVT.

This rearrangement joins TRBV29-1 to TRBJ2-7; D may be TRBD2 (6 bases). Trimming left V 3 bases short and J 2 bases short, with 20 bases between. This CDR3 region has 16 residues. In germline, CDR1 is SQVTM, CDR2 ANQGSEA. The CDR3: CSVEGPEGRGTYEQYF. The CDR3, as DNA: TGCAGCGTTGAGGGACCGGAGGGTCGGGGGACCTACGAGCAGTACTTC.

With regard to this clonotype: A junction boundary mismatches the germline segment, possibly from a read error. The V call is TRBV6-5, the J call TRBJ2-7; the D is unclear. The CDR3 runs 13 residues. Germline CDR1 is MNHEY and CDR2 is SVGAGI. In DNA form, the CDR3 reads TGTGCCCGCAGTTTAGAAAGGTCCTACGAGCAGTACTTC. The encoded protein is CARSLERSYEQYF.

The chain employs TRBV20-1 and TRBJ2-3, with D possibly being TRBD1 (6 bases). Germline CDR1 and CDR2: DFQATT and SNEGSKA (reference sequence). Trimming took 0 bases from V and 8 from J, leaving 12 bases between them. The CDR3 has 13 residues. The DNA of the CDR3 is TGCAGTGCTAGAGAGGGGGCCGAAGGTACGCAGTATTTT. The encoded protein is CSAREGAEGTQYF.

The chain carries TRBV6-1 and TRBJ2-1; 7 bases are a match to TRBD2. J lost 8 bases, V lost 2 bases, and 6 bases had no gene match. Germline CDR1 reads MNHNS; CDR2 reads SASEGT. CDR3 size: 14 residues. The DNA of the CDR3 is TGTGCCAGCAGTGAAATTACGGGAGGATATGAGCAGTTCTTC. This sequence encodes CASSEITGGYEQFF.